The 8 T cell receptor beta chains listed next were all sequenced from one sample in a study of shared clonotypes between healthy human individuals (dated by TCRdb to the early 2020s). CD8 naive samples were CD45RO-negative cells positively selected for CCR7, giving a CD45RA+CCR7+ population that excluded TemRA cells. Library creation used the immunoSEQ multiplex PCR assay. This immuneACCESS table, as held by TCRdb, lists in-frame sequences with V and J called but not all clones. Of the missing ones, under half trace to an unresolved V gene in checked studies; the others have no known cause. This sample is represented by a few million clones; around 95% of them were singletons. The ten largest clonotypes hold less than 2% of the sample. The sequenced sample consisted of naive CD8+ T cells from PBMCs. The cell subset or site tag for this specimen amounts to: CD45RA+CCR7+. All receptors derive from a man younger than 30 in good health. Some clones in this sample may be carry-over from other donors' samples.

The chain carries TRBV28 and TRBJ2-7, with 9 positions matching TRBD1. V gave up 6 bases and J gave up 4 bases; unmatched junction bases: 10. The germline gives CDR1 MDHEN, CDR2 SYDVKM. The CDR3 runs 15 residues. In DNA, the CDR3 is TGTGCCAGCAGGACTTTGGGACAGGGAAAGTACGAGCAGTACTTC. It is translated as CASRTLGQGKYEQYF.

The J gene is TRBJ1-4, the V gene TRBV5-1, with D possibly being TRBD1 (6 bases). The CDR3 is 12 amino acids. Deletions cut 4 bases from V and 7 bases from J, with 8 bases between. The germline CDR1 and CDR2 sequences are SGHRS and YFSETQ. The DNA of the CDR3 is TGCGCCAGCAGCGTAGGGGGTGAAAAACTGTTTTTT. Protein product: CASSVGGEKLFF.

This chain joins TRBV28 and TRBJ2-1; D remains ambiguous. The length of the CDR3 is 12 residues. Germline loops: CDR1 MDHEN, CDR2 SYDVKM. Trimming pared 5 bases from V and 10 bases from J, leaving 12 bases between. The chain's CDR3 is CASSPSKSEQFF. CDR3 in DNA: TGTGCCAGCAGTCCCTCAAAGTCGGAGCAGTTCTTC.

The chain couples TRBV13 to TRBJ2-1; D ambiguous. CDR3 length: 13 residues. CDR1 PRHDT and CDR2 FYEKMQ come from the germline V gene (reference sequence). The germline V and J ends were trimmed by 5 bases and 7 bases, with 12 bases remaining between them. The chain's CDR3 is CASSPKMRNEQFF. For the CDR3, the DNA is TGTGCCAGCAGCCCCAAGATGCGTAATGAGCAGTTCTTC.

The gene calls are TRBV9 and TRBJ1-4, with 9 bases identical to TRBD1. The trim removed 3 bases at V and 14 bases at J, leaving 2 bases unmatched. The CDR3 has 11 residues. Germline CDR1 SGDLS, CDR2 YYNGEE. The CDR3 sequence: CASSGGTGLFF. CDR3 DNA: TGTGCCAGCAGCGGGGGGACAGGGCTGTTTTTT.

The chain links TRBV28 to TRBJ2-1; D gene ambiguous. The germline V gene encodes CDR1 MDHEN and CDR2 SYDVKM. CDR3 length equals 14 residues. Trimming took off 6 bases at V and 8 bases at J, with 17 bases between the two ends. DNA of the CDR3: TGTGCCAGCAGGCCCTCATGGACCGTGGATGAGCAGTTCTTC. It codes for CASRPSWTVDEQFF. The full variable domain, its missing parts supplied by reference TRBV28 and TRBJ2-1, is DVKVTQSSRYLVKRTGEKVFLECVQDMDHENMFWYRQDPGLGLRLIYFSYDVKMKEKGDIPEGYSVSREKKERFSLILESASTNQTSMYLCASRPSWTVDEQFFGPGTRLTVL.

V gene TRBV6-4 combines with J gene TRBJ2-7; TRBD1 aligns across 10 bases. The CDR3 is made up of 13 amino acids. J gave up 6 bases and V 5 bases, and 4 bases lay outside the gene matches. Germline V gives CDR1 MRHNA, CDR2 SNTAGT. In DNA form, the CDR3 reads TGTGCCAGCAGTCCCGGACAGGGGGGCGAGCAGTACTTC. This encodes CASSPGQGGEQYF.

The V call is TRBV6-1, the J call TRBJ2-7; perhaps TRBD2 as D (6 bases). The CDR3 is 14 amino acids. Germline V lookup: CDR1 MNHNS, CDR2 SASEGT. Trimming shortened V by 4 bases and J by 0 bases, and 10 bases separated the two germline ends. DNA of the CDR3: TGTGCCAGCAGTGTTGCGGGGAGCTCCTACGAGCAGTACTTC. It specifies CASSVAGSSYEQYF.